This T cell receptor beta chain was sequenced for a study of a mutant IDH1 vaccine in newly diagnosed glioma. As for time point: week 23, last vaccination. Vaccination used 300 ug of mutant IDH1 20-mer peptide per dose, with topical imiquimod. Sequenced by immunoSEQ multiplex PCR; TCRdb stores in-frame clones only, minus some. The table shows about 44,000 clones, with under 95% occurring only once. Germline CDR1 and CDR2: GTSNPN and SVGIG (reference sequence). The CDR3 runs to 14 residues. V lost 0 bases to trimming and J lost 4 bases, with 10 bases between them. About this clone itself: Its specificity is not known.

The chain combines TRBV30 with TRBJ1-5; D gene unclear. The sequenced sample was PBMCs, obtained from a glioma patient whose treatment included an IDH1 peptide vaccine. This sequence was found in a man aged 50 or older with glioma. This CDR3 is CAWSVGSFNQPQHF. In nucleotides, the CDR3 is TGTGCCTGGAGTGTAGGGAGCTTTAATCAGCCCCAGCATTTT. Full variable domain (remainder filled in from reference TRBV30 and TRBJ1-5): SQTIHQWPATLVQPVGSPLSLECTVEGTSNPNLYWYRQAAGRGLQLLFYSVGIGQISSEVPQNLSASRPQDRQFILSSKKLLLSDSGFYLCAWSVGSFNQPQHFGDGTRLSIL.